This entry features one TCR beta chain sequence. CDR3 length: 13 residues. Germline CDR1 MGHRA, CDR2 YSYEKL. V lost 8 bases and J 2 bases, leaving 11 bases between the germline ends. Some clones are missing from TCRdb's copy, which holds only in-frame ones; the method was immunoSEQ multiplex PCR. The data show around 690,000 clones, with about 90% seen just once and 30% to 40% held by the top ten. This record comes from a study of shared clonotypes between healthy human individuals. The clonotype originates from a man between 18 and 29 years old in good health. Some clones in this sample may be carry-over from other donors' samples. The source material was memory CD8+ T cells from PBMCs. Subset denoted: CD45RO+ cells pooled with CCR7-negative TemRA cells. The rearrangement links TRBV4-1 to TRBJ2-3; tentatively, D is TRBD1 or TRBD2 (5 bases each). CDR3 amino acids: CASGAGFTDTQYF. The CDR3 bases are TGCGCCAGCGGGGCGGGCTTCACAGATACGCAGTATTTT.